This passage covers 9 T cell receptor beta chains from one sample sequenced in a study of blood T cell repertoires in COVID-19. Repertoires were generated with immunoSEQ multiplex PCR, while TCRdb's copy carries only in-frame clones and drops some. The sample consists of 100,000 to 120,000 clones, over 60% of them appearing once. The sample was peripheral blood. The source of these receptors is an elderly woman with acute or convalescent COVID-19.

V usage is TRBV28 and J usage is TRBJ1-5; 8 bases are a match to TRBD1. Germline CDR1 MDHEN, CDR2 SYDVKM. The CDR3 length is 15 residues. V trimming: 7 bases; J trimming: 3 bases; junction bases outside the gene matches: 8. The CDR3 loop reads CASNRQGLLNQPQHF. The DNA of the CDR3 is TGTGCCAGCAACCGACAGGGGCTCCTCAATCAGCCCCAGCATTTT.

The chain has TRBV5-4 and TRBJ2-2, with D perhaps TRBD1 (7 bases). CDR1 SGHNT and CDR2 YYREEE come from the germline V gene (reference sequence). V was cut by 0 bases and J by 8 bases, with 14 bases left in between. CDR3 length: 15 residues. Here the CDR3 DNA reads TGTGCCAGCAGCTTGGTTTGGAGGGGGCATGGGGAGCTGTTTTTT. It translates to CASSLVWRGHGELFF.

The chain recombines TRBV7-6 with TRBJ1-1, with 7 positions matching TRBD1. V shed 2 bases, J shed 0 bases, and the junction held 6 bases outside the gene matches. This CDR3 has 16 amino acids. Per germline, CDR1 SGHVS and CDR2 FNYEAQ. The CDR3 sequence is CASSLRQGGVNTEAFF. CDR3 nucleotides: TGTGCCAGCAGCTTAAGACAGGGTGGAGTGAACACTGAAGCTTTCTTT.

The chain couples TRBV11-3 to TRBJ2-7, with D perhaps matching TRBD1 (6 bases). The CDR3 totals 15 residues. Trimming pared 5 bases from V and 3 bases from J, leaving 17 bases between. Per the germline V gene, CDR1 is SGHNT and CDR2 is YENEEA. Written as DNA, the CDR3 is TGTGCCAGCAGCCCCCTCACAGGGACCTACTACGAGCAGTACTTC. This gives the protein CASSPLTGTYYEQYF.

The chain couples TRBV6-2 or TRBV6-3 to TRBJ1-1; 8 bases match TRBD1. V was clipped by 2 bases and J by 1 base; unmatched bases: 6. The germline gives CDR1 MNHEY, CDR2 SVGEGT. The CDR3 is made up of 16 amino acids. The CDR3 protein is CASSYSTGTGNTEAFF. The CDR3 nucleotides read TGTGCCAGCAGTTACAGTACAGGGACAGGGAACACTGAAGCTTTCTTT.

The gene calls are TRBV5-6 and TRBJ1-1; D is possibly TRBD1 (6 bases). The CDR3 extends over 15 amino acids. Germline V gene data show CDR1 as SGHDT and CDR2 as YYEEEE. V lost 3 bases, J lost 1 base, and 13 bases lay in between. CDR3 sequence: CASSSPTGSNTEAFF. CDR3 in DNA: TGTGCCAGCAGCTCACCTACAGGGTCGAACACTGAAGCTTTCTTT. Variable domain in full (rest from reference TRBV5-6 and TRBJ1-1): DAGVTQSPTHLIKTRGQQVTLRCSPKSGHDTVSWYQQALGQGPQFIFQYYEEEERQRGNFPDRFSGHQFPNYSSELNVNALLLGDSALYLCASSSPTGSNTEAFFGQGTRLTVV.

The rearrangement links TRBV21-1 to TRBJ2-1; the table's D call TRBD1 went unverified against the DNA. TRBV21-1 corresponds to a pseudogene. There are 22 residues in the CDR3. For the CDR3, the DNA is TGTGCCAGCAGCAAAGAACGAAGGGGGAACAGGAAAAGCAAGAGCTCCTACAATGAGCAGTTCTTC. Its translation is CASSKERRGNRKSKSSYNEQFF.

This sequence joins TRBV6-2 or TRBV6-3 and TRBJ2-3; 7 nucleotides align to TRBD2. The CDR3 has 14 amino acids. Germline trimming cut 8 bases from V and 0 bases from J; bases unmatched to any gene: 5. In germline, CDR1 is MNHEY, CDR2 SVGEGT. DNA for the CDR3: TGTGCCAGCGGCCGTAGCGGGAGCACAGATACGCAGTATTTT. The encoded protein is CASGRSGSTDTQYF.

The J gene is TRBJ2-7, the V gene TRBV30, with a tentative D call TRBD2 (6 bases). Germline values: CDR1 GTSNPN, CDR2 SVGIG (reference sequence). The CDR3 loop spans 12 amino acids. Trimming removed 1 base at V and 11 bases at J, with 15 bases between. This chain's CDR3 is CAWSGSPSGEYF. The DNA for the CDR3 is TGTGCCTGGAGTGGAAGCCCGTCGGGGGAGTACTTC.